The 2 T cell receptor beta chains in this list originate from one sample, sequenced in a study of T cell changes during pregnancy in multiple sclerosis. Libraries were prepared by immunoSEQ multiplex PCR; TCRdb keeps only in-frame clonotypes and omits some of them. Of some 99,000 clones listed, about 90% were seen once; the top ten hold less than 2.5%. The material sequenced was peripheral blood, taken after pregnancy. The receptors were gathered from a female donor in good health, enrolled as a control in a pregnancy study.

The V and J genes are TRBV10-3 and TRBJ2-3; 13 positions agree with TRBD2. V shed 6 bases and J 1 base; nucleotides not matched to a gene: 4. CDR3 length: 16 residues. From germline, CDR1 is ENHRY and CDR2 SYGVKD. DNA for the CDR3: TGTGCCATCAGAGGACTAGCGGGAGTCGGCACAGATACGCAGTATTTT. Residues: CAIRGLAGVGTDTQYF.

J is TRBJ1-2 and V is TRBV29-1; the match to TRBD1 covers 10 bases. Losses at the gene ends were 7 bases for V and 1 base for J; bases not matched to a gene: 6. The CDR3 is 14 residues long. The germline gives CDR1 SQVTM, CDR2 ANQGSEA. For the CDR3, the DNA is TGCAGCGCCGCCCGGGACAGGGGTAACTATGGCTACACCTTC. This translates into CSAARDRGNYGYTF.